This is a list of T cell receptor beta chains from one sample in a study of blood T cell repertoires in COVID-19. Clones were sequenced by immunoSEQ multiplex PCR, and TCRdb holds only the in-frame ones, with some missing. The data show approximately 100,000 clones, with about nine tenths seen just once and 15% to 20% held by the top ten. Input material: peripheral blood. These receptors all come from a man between 50 and 59 years old with acute or convalescent COVID-19. CDR3s include the opening cysteine and the closing phenylalanine or tryptophan. Each record gives: V gene, J gene, D gene, clone size, CDR3 protein, CDR3 DNA. The D gene is left open where the match is weak. Size is omitted from some rows. Given values are once, few, many or a class for expanded clones.

>TRBV7-2|TRBJ2-7|TRBD1|once
CASSLAAGTGGYEQYF
TGTGCCAGCAGCTTGGCCGCGGGGACAGGGGGCTACGAGCAGTACTTC
>TRBV7-9|TRBJ1-4|TRBD1|NA
CASSLAGQGGVNEKLFF
TGTGCCAGCAGCTTAGCGGGACAGGGAGGGGTTAATGAAAAACTGTTTTTT
>TRBV5-1|TRBJ2-1|NA|once
CASSLERSDNEQFF
TGCGCCAGCAGCTTGGAACGCAGTGACAATGAGCAGTTCTTC
>TRBV5-4|TRBJ1-2|TRBD1|NA
CASSFPSDRGQGYTF
TGTGCCAGCAGCTTTCCCTCGGACAGGGGGCAAGGCTACACCTTC
>TRBV13|TRBJ2-1|NA|NA
CASSSLVWGVHNEQFF
TGTGCCAGCAGCTCTTTAGTATGGGGGGTCCACAATGAGCAGTTCTTC
>TRBV5-6|TRBJ2-2|NA|NA
CASSPYKGQNTGELFF
TGTGCCAGCAGCCCCTACAAGGGGCAGAACACCGGGGAGCTGTTTTTT
>TRBV7-9|TRBJ2-2|NA|NA
CASRAGAQNTGELFF
TGTGCCAGCAGGGCGGGGGCGCAGAACACCGGGGAGCTGTTTTTT
>TRBV19|TRBJ1-5|NA|NA
CASSTQRGPQHF
TGTGCCAGTAGTACTCAACGGGGGCCCCAGCATTTT
>TRBV6-5|TRBJ2-7|TRBD1|NA
CASSTGQNPNEQYF
TGTGCCAGCAGCACGGGACAGAACCCCAACGAGCAGTACTTC
>TRBV20-1|TRBJ1-5|NA|NA
CSASSRTDPKLYSNQPQHF
TGCAGTGCTAGTTCCCGGACAGACCCTAAGCTTTATAGCAATCAGCCCCAGCATTTT
>TRBV5-5|TRBJ1-2|NA|NA
CASSPRQNYGYTF
TGTGCCAGCAGCCCTAGACAGAACTATGGCTACACCTTC
>TRBV7-8|TRBJ1-3|TRBD1|NA
CASTDDRDTNTIYF
TGTGCCAGCACCGATGACAGGGACACAAACACCATATATTTT
>TRBV2|TRBJ1-5|TRBD1|NA
CASSSPGQGDQPQHF
TGTGCCAGCAGTTCGCCGGGACAGGGTGATCAGCCCCAGCATTTT
>TRBV7-2|TRBJ1-5|TRBD1|NA
CASSRGQGEKPQHF
TGTGCCAGCAGCCGCGGACAGGGTGAGAAGCCCCAGCATTTT
>TRBV19|TRBJ1-5|NA|NA
CASGPYPQHF
TGTGCCAGTGGGCCGTATCCCCAGCATTTT
>TRBV28|TRBJ1-2|NA|NA
CASSSGPIYGYTF
TGTGCCAGCAGCTCTGGCCCGATCTATGGCTACACCTTC
>TRBV12-3/TRBV12-4|TRBJ2-1|NA|once
CASRYPRGNEQFF
TGTGCCAGCCGCTACCCCAGGGGAAATGAGCAGTTCTTC
>TRBV5-4|TRBJ1-3|TRBD1|NA
CASSPDRGFGNTIYF
TGTGCCAGCAGTCCTGACAGGGGTTTTGGAAACACCATATATTTT